One and the same sample provided the 19 T cell receptor beta chains below, sequenced in a study of CD4 T cells in relation to SARS-CoV-2 and coronaviruses. No antigens are known for them. Assay used: immunoSEQ multiplex PCR; TCRdb lists only in-frame clones, some missing. The sample carries 27,000 or so clones, around 75% recorded once. Unexposed donor CD4+ T cells date from about 2011-2019, before the COVID-19 pandemic. Isolation of CD4+ T cells took place after approximately 10 days in culture. The material sequenced was CD4+ T cells from PBMCs, cultured in vitro. The receptor source for this set is a human donor in good health.

This clone was seen more than once but under ten times. The rearrangement joins TRBV18 to TRBJ1-5; D is uncertain. The germline V gene has CDR1 KGHSH and CDR2 LQKENI. This CDR3 is 13 amino acids long. V was trimmed by 2 bases and J by 3 bases, leaving 5 bases between them. CDR3 sequence: CASSPGLNQPQHF. DNA of the CDR3: TGTGCCAGCTCACCAGGGCTCAATCAGCCCCAGCATTTT.

V gene TRBV2 combines with J gene TRBJ2-3; TRBD2 aligns across 11 bases. The CDR3 has 15 residues. In germline, CDR1 is SNHLY, CDR2 FYNNEI. V gave up 6 bases and J gave up 5 bases; unmatched junction bases: 7. CDR3 region: CASRDLAGGIDTQYF. DNA for the CDR3: TGTGCCAGCAGGGATCTAGCGGGAGGTATAGATACGCAGTATTTT. The entire variable domain, with the rest obtained from reference TRBV2 and TRBJ2-3, is as follows: EPEVTQTPSHQVTQMGQEVILRCVPISNHLYFYWYRQILGQKVEFLVSFYNNEISEKSEIFDDQFSVERPDGSNFTLKIRSTKLEDSAMYFCASRDLAGGIDTQYFGPGTRLTVL.

J is TRBJ2-1 and V is TRBV4-2, with 8 bases lining up with TRBD2. The CDR3 runs to 18 residues. J lost 7 bases, V lost 0 bases, and 14 bases had no gene match. Germline V gives CDR1 LGHNA, CDR2 YNFKEQ. The CDR3 region has the DNA TGTGCCAGCAGCCAAGATAAGTTGTCCGGGAGGGCCTGGAATGAGCAGTTCTTC. This sequence encodes CASSQDKLSGRAWNEQFF.

The chain employs TRBV7-2 and TRBJ1-3; perhaps TRBD1 as D (5 bases). V was shortened by 0 bases and J by 3 bases, with 9 bases between the two germline ends. CDR3 length equals 15 residues. Germline V CDR1 and CDR2: SGHTA, FQGNSA. CDR3 nucleotide sequence: TGTGCCAGCAGCTTAGCCAGGGCTCGTGGAAACACCATATATTTT. Its protein product is CASSLARARGNTIYF. The full variable domain, completed using reference TRBV7-2 and TRBJ1-3, is GAGVSQSPSNKVTEKGKDVELRCDPISGHTALYWYRQSLGQGLEFLIYFQGNSAPDKSGLPSDRFSAERTGGSVSTLTIQRTQQEDSAVYLCASSLARARGNTIYFGEGSWLTVV.

The chain uses TRBV28 and TRBJ2-5; 11 nucleotides match TRBD2. The germline gives CDR1 MDHEN, CDR2 SYDVKM. V lost 2 bases and J lost 5; bases outside the gene matches: 4. This CDR3 has 15 residues. CDR3 amino acids: CASSLIAGGMETQYF. CDR3 in DNA: TGTGCCAGCAGTTTAATAGCGGGAGGGATGGAGACCCAGTACTTC.

V is TRBV5-1 and J is TRBJ1-2; the match to TRBD1 covers 8 bases. Germline CDR1 SGHRS, CDR2 YFSETQ. J lost 2 bases, V lost 4 bases, and 4 bases had no gene match. The CDR3 is 14 amino acids. The CDR3 DNA reads as TGCGCCAGCAGCCAGGGACAGGCAAACTATGGCTACACCTTC. It codes for CASSQGQANYGYTF. Together with reference TRBV5-1 and TRBJ1-2, the CDR3 gives the full variable domain: KAGVTQTPRYLIKTRGQQVTLSCSPISGHRSVSWYQQTPGQGLQFLFEYFSETQRNKGNFPGRFSGRQFSNSRSEMNVSTLELGDSALYLCASSQGQANYGYTFGSGTRLTVV.

V is TRBV7-9 and J is TRBJ2-1; 12 bases line up with TRBD2. Germline values: CDR1 SEHNR, CDR2 FQNEAQ (reference sequence). The CDR3 covers 16 residues. The ends lost 7 bases at V and 1 base at J; junction bases unmatched: 5. The CDR3 loop reads CASMGLAGWSYNEQFF. The CDR3 nucleotides are TGTGCCAGCATGGGACTAGCGGGTTGGTCCTACAATGAGCAGTTCTTC.

This clone was detected only a few times. This rearrangement joins TRBV24-1 to TRBJ2-7; TRBD1 agrees at 7 bases. V lost 10 bases to trimming and J lost 4 bases; unmatched junction nucleotides: 9. The CDR3 covers 13 residues. Germline CDR1 KGHDR, CDR2 SFDVKD. The CDR3 DNA reads TGTGCCACTCACCGAGGGGGCTGGTACGAGCAGTACTTC. Protein: CATHRGGWYEQYF.

This sequence joins TRBV11-1 and TRBJ2-7; 7 nucleotides align to TRBD1. The CDR3 loop spans 15 amino acids. Germline trimming cut 5 bases from V and 7 bases from J; bases unmatched to any gene: 14. CDR1 SGHAT and CDR2 FQDESV come from the germline V gene (reference sequence). This CDR3 is CASSEGGQLYEEQYF. DNA of the CDR3: TGTGCCAGCAGCGAAGGGGGACAGCTCTATGAGGAGCAGTACTTC.

V and J are TRBV5-6 and TRBJ1-5, with TRBD1 identical over 7 bases. Trimming cost V 0 bases and J 5 bases; bases outside gene matches: 2. The germline V gene has CDR1 SGHDT and CDR2 YYEEEE. The CDR3 spans 14 residues. The CDR3 protein is CASSLAGGDQPQHF. The CDR3 region has the DNA TGTGCCAGCAGCTTGGCAGGGGGGGATCAGCCCCAGCATTTT.

The V call is TRBV29-1, the J call TRBJ2-2; D remains ambiguous. Germline assignment: CDR1 SQVTM and CDR2 ANQGSEA. V lost 4 bases and J lost 5, with 8 bases in between. CDR3 length equals 12 residues. The CDR3 region is CSVGAVTGELFF. In DNA form, the CDR3 reads TGCAGCGTTGGGGCAGTTACCGGGGAGCTGTTTTTT.

The chain is built from TRBV7-2 and TRBJ2-4, with D possibly being TRBD2 (5 bases). The CDR3 runs to 13 residues. The V gene's germline CDR1 is SGHTA and CDR2 FQGNSA. V lost 5 bases and J 8 bases, leaving 13 bases between the germline ends. The CDR3 reads CASSAGMRDIQYF. The CDR3 DNA reads TGTGCCAGCAGCGCCGGGATGAGGGACATTCAGTACTTC.

The V and J genes are TRBV27 and TRBJ1-5, with D unresolved. Germline-derived CDR1 and CDR2 are MNHEY and SMNVEV (reference sequence). Trimming cost V 2 bases and J 5 bases, with 13 bases left between them. The CDR3 is 15 amino acids. The CDR3 here is CASSLGGRADQPQHF. The CDR3 DNA reads as TGTGCCAGCAGTTTAGGCGGCAGAGCCGATCAGCCCCAGCATTTT.

The table lists this clone with a few counts. The J gene is TRBJ1-2, the V gene TRBV5-1, with 10 nucleotides matching TRBD1. This CDR3 region has 14 residues. Looked up from germline, CDR1 is SGHRS and CDR2 is YFSETQ. With 4 bases clipped from V and 3 bases from J, the junction kept 3 bases outside the gene matches. CDR3 amino acids: CASSSGTGDYGYTF. The CDR3, as DNA: TGCGCCAGCAGCAGCGGGACAGGGGACTATGGCTACACCTTC.

CDR3: CASSLVAGRQETQYF. The CDR3 DNA is TGCGCCAGCAGCTTGGTAGCGGGGAGACAAGAGACCCAGTACTTC. The rearrangement uses TRBV5-1 and TRBJ2-5; 8 nucleotides match TRBD2. The CDR3 consists of 15 residues. J was trimmed by 2 bases and V by 0 bases; bases with no gene match: 3. Germline lookup yields CDR1 SGHRS and CDR2 YFSETQ.

CDR3 in amino acids: CASSPPSPSQGQFF. The CDR3, as DNA: TGTGCCAGCAGCCCCCCCTCCCCGTCACAGGGGCAGTTCTTC. The genes are TRBV9 and TRBJ2-1, with D possibly being TRBD1 (6 bases). This CDR3 comprises 14 residues. V was cut by 4 bases and J by 12 bases, with 20 bases left in between. In germline, CDR1 is SGDLS, CDR2 YYNGEE.

The chain joins TRBV6-2 or TRBV6-3 to TRBJ2-7; the D call may be TRBD1 or TRBD2 (6 bases each). Germline CDR1 reads MNHEY; CDR2 reads SVGEGT. This CDR3 spans 13 amino acids. The V gene lost 0 bases and the J gene lost 5 bases, with 8 bases spanning the gap. The CDR3 protein is CASSYSRGDEQYF. The DNA of the CDR3 is TGTGCCAGCAGTTACTCGAGGGGGGACGAGCAGTACTTC.

V usage is TRBV11-2 and J usage is TRBJ2-3; D gene ambiguous. The CDR3 is 14 residues long. The germline CDR1 and CDR2 sequences are SGHAT and FQNNGV. V lost 11 bases and J 2 bases, leaving 17 bases between the germline ends. This CDR3 is CAGLPRASTDTQYF. In DNA form, the CDR3 reads TGTGCCGGCCTACCAAGGGCTTCCACAGATACGCAGTATTTT.

The V gene is TRBV7-3, the J gene TRBJ2-5; a weak D match, TRBD2 (5 bases). V was trimmed by 3 bases and J by 7 bases, leaving 12 bases between them. Germline values: CDR1 SGHTA, CDR2 FQGTGA. This CDR3 spans 13 amino acids. The CDR3 region has the DNA TGTGCCAGCAGCTTTAACAGCGGAGGGACCCAGTACTTC. This encodes CASSFNSGGTQYF.